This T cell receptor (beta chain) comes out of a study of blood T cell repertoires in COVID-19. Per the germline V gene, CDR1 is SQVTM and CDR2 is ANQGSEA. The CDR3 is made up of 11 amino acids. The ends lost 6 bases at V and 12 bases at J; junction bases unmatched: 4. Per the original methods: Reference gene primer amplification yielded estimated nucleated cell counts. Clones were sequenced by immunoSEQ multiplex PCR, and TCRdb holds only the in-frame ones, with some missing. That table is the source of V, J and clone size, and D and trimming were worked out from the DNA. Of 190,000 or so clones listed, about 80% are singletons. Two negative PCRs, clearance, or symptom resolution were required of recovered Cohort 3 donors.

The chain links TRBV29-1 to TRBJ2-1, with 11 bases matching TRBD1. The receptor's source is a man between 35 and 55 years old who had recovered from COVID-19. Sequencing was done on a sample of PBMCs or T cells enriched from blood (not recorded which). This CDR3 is CSVRGQGVQFF. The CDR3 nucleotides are TGCAGCGTCCGGGGACAGGGGGTGCAGTTCTTC.